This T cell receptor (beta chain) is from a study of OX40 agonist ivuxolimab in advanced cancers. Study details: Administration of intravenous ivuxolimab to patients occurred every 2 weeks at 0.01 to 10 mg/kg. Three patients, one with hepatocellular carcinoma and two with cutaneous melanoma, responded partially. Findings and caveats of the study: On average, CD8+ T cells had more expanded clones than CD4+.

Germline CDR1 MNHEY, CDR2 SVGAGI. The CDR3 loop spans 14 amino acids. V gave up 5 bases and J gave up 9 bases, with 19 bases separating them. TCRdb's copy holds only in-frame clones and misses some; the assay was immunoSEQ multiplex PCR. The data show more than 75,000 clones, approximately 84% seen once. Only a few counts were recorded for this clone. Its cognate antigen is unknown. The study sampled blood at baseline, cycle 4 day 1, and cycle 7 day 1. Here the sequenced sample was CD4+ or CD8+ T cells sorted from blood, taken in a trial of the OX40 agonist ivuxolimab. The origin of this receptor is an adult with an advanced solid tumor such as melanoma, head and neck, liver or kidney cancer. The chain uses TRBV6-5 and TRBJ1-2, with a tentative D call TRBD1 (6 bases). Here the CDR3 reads CASSPPGHPESYTF. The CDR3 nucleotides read TGTGCCAGCAGTCCCCCGGGACACCCGGAGAGCTACACCTTC.